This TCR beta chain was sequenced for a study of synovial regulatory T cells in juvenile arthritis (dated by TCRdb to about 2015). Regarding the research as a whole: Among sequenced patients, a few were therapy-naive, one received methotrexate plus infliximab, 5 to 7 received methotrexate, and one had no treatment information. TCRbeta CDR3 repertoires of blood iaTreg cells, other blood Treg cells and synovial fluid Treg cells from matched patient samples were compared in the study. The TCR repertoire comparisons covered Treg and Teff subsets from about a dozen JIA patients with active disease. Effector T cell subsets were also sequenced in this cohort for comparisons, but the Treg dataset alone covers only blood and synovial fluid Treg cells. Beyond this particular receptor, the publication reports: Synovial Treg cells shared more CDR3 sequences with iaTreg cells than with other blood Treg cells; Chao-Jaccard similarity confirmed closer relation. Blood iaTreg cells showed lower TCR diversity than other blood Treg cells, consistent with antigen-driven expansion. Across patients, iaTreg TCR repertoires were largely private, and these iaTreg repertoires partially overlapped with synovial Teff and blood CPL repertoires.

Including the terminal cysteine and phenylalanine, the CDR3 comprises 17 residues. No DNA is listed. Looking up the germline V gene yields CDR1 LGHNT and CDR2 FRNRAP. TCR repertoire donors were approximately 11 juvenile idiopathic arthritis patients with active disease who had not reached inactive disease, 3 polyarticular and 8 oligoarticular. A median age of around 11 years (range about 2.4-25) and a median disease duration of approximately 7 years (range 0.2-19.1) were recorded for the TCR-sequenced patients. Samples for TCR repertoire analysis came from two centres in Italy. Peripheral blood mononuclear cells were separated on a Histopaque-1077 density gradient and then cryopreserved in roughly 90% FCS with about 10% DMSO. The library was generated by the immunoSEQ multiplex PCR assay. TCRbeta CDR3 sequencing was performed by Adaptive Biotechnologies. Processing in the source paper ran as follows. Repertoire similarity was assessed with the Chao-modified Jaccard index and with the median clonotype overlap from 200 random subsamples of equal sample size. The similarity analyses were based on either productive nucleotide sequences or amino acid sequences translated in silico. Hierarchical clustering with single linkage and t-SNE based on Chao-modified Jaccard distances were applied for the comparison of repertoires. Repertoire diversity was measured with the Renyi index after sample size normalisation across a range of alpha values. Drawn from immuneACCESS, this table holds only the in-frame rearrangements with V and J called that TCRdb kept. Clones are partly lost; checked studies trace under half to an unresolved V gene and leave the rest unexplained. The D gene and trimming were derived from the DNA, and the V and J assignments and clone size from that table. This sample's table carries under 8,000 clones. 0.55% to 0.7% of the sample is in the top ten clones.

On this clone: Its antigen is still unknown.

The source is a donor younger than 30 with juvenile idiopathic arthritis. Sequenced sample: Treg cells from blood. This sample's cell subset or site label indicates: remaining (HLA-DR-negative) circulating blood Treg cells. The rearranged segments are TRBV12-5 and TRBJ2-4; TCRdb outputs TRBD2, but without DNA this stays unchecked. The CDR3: CASGPGTSGFGKNIQYF.